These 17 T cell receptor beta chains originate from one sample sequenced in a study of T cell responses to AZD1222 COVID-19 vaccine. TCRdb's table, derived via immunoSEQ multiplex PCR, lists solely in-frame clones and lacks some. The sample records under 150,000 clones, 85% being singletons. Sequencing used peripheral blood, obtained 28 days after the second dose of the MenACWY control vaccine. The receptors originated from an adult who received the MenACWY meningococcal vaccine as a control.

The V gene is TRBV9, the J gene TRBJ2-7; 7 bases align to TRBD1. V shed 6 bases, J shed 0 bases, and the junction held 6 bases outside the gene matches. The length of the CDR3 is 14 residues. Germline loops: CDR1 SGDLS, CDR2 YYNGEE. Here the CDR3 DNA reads TGTGCCAGCACACGGACAGGTAACTCCTACGAGCAGTACTTC. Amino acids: CASTRTGNSYEQYF.

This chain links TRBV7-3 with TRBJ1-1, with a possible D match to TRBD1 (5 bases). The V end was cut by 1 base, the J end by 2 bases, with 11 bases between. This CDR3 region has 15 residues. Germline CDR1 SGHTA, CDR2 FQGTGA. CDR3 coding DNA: TGTGCCAGCAGCTTAATTGGGGGAAGTAACACTGAAGCTTTCTTT. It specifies CASSLIGGSNTEAFF. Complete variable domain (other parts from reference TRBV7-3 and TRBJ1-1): GAGVSQTPSNKVTEKGKYVELRCDPISGHTALYWYRQSLGQGPEFLIYFQGTGAADDSGLPNDRFFAVRPEGSVSTLKIQRTERGDSAVYLCASSLIGGSNTEAFFGQGTRLTVV.

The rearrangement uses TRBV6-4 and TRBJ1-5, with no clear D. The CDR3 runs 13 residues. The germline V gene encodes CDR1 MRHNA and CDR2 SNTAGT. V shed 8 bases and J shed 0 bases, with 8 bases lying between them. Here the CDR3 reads CASGIYSNQPQHF. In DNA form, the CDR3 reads TGTGCCAGCGGGATTTATAGCAATCAGCCCCAGCATTTT.

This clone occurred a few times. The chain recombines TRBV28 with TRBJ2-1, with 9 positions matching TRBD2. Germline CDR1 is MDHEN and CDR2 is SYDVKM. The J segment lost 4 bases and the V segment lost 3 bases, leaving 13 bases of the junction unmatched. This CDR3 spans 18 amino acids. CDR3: CASSFGMAGGSPYNEQFF. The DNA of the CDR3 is TGTGCCAGCAGTTTTGGTATGGCGGGAGGGTCACCATACAATGAGCAGTTCTTC.

The chain's CDR3 is CASNRDGGEKLFF. The CDR3, as DNA: TGTGCCAGTAACCGGGACGGAGGGGAAAAACTGTTTTTT. V gene TRBV2 combines with J gene TRBJ1-4, with D maybe TRBD1 (5 bases). In germline, CDR1 is SNHLY, CDR2 FYNNEI. The ends were cut back, 9 bases at V and 8 bases at J, with 16 bases in the middle. The CDR3 extends over 13 amino acids.

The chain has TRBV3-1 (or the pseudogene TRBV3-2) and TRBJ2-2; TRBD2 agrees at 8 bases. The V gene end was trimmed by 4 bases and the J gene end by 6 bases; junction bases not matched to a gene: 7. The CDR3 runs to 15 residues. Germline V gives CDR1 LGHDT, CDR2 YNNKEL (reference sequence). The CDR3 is CASSPLGSGAGELFF. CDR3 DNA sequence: TGTGCCAGCAGCCCCCTGGGTAGCGGGGCCGGGGAGCTGTTTTTT.

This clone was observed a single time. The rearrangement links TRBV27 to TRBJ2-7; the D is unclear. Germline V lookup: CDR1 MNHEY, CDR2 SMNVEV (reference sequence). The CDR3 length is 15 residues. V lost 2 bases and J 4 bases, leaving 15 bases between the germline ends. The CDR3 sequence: CASSLDTLTLYEQYF. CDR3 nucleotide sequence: TGTGCCAGCAGTTTAGACACTCTCACACTATACGAGCAGTACTTC.

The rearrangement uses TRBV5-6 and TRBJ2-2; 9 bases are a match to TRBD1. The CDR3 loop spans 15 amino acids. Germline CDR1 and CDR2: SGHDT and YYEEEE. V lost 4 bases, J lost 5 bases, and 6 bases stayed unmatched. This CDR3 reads CASSRGTGRTGELFF. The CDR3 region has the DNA TGTGCCAGCAGCCGAGGGACAGGGAGGACCGGGGAGCTGTTTTTT.

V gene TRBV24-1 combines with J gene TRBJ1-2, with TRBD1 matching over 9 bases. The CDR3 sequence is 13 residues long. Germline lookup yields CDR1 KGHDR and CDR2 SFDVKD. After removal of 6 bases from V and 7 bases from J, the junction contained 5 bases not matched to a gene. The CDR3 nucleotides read TGTGCCACCAGTCCGGGACAGGGAAGTGGCTACACCTTC. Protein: CATSPGQGSGYTF.

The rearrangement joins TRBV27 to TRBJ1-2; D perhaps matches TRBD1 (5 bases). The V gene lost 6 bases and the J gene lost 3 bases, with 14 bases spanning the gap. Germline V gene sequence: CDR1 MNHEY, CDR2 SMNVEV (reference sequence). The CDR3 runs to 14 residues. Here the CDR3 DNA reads TGTGCCAGCAGCTCGATGGGGGGGGACTATGGCTACACCTTC. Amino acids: CASSSMGGDYGYTF.

As DNA, the CDR3 is TGTGCCAGCAGCTGGGACAGGGGACCTTATAGCAATCAGCCCCAGCATTTT. This gives the protein CASSWDRGPYSNQPQHF. The rearrangement uses TRBV7-2 and TRBJ1-5; 10 bases are a match to TRBD1. CDR3 length: 17 residues. The germline V gene has CDR1 SGHTA and CDR2 FQGNSA. Germline trimming cut 4 bases from V and 0 bases from J; bases unmatched to any gene: 6.

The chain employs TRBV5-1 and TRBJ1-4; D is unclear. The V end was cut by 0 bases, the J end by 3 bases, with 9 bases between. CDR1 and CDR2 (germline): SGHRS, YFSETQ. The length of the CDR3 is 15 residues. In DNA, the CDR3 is TGCGCCAGCAGCTTGGAGAGGGTAGCTAATGAAAAACTGTTTTTT. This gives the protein CASSLERVANEKLFF.

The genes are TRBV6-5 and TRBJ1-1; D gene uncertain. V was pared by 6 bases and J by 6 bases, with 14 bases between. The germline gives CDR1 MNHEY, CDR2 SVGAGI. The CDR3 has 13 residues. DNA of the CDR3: TGTGCCAGCAGCCGAAAGGTGGAGGCTGAAGCTTTCTTT. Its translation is CASSRKVEAEAFF.

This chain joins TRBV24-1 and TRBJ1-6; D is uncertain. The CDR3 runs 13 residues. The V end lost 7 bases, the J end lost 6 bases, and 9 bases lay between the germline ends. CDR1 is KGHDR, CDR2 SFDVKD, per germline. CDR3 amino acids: CATSRGGNSPLHF. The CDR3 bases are TGTGCCACCAGCCGGGGTGGTAATTCACCCCTCCACTTT.

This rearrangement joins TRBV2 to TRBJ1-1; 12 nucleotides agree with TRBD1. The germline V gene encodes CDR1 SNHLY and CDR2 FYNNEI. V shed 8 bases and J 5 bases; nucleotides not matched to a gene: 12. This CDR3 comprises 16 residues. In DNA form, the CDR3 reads TGTGCCAGCCGGGTGGGACAGGGGGCTAGGGATACTGAAGCTTTCTTT. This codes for CASRVGQGARDTEAFF. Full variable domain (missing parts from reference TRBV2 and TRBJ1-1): EPEVTQTPSHQVTQMGQEVILRCVPISNHLYFYWYRQILGQKVEFLVSFYNNEISEKSEIFDDQFSVERPDGSNFTLKIRSTKLEDSAMYFCASRVGQGARDTEAFFGQGTRLTVV.

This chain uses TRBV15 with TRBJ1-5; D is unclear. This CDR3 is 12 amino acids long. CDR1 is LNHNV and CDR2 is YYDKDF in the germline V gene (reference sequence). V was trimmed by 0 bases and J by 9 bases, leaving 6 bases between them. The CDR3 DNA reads TGTGCCACCAGCAGAGAACCGGGGCCCCAGCATTTT. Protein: CATSREPGPQHF.

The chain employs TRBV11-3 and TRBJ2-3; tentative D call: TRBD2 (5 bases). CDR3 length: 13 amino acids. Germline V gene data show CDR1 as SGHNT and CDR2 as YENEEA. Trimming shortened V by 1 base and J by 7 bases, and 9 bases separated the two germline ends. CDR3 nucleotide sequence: TGTGCCAGCAGCTTAGGGGTCGGGAATACGCAGTATTTT. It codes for CASSLGVGNTQYF.